The 5 T cell receptor beta chains below come from one sample, sequenced in a study of blood T cell repertoires in COVID-19. Profiled with immunoSEQ multiplex PCR; TCRdb holds only in-frame clones, not every one. The table has 140,000 to 150,000 clones, about 87% seen once. Sequences were obtained from peripheral blood. These TCRs come from a human donor in a cohort sampled during active COVID-19.

The V call is TRBV6-5, the J call TRBJ1-2, with a possible D match to TRBD1 (6 bases). Trimming cost V 9 bases and J 6 bases, with 14 bases left between them. CDR1 MNHEY and CDR2 SVGAGI come from the germline V gene. The CDR3 extends over 12 amino acids. In DNA form, the CDR3 reads TGTGCCAGTTCCTCCGACAGGAATGGCTACACCTTC. Translated, it gives CASSSDRNGYTF.

The J gene is TRBJ1-6, the V gene TRBV4-1, with 7 bases matching TRBD1. This CDR3 spans 15 amino acids. Germline CDR1 is MGHRA and CDR2 is YSYEKL. V lost 4 bases to trimming and J lost 7 bases; unmatched junction nucleotides: 7. The CDR3 bases are TGCGCCAGCAGCCGTATAGACAGGGAGAATTCACCCCTCCACTTT. Amino acids: CASSRIDRENSPLHF.

This clone was detected only once. This rearrangement joins TRBV10-1 to TRBJ1-5; tentatively, D is TRBD1 (5 bases). CDR1 is WNHNN and CDR2 is SYGVQD in the germline V gene (reference sequence). This CDR3 is 14 amino acids long. V was shortened by 7 bases and J by 0 bases, with 10 bases between the two germline ends. The CDR3 loop is CASTGGLSNQPQHF. As DNA, the CDR3 is TGCGCCAGCACCGGGGGACTTAGCAATCAGCCCCAGCATTTT.

This clone was seen a handful of times. V is TRBV27 and J is TRBJ1-1; D unclear. The V gene's germline CDR1 is MNHEY and CDR2 SMNVEV (reference sequence). The V and J ends lost 3 bases and 5 bases respectively, with 10 bases between them. The CDR3 is made up of 13 amino acids. CDR3 residues: CASSLEVGTEAFF. The CDR3 region has the DNA TGTGCCAGCAGTTTGGAGGTAGGGACTGAAGCTTTCTTT.

The chain uses TRBV5-1 and TRBJ2-7; 8 bases are a match to TRBD1. CDR1 is SGHRS and CDR2 is YFSETQ in the germline V gene. This CDR3 contains 12 residues. V gave up 4 bases and J gave up 9 bases; unmatched junction bases: 6. CDR3 DNA sequence: TGCGCCAGCAGCCCGGACAGGGTTAGGCAGTACGTC. Protein product: CASSPDRVRQYV.